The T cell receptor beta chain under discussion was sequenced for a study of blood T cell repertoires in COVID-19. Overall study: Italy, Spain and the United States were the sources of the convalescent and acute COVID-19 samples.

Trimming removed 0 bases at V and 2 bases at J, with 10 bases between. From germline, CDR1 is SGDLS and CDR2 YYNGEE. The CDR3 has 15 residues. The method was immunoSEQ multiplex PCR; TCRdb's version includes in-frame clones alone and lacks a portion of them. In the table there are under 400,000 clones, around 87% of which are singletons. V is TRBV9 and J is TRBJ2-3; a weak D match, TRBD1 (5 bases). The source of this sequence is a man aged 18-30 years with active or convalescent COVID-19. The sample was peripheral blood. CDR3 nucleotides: TGTGCCAGCAGCGTAGTCGACAGATCCACAGATACGCAGTATTTT. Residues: CASSVVDRSTDTQYF.